Presented here are 27 T cell receptor beta chains from one specimen sequenced in a study of cytomegalovirus exposure and HLA in healthy donors. The study ran its PCR with 60 Vbeta and 13 Jbeta primers. Produced via immunoSEQ multiplex PCR; TCRdb's table is partial and in-frame only. This table holds about 120,000 clones, over 60% found once. The source material was PBMCs. The receptors originated from a man aged 18 to 30 in good health and CMV-seropositive.

This chain links TRBV30 with TRBJ2-7; D perhaps matches TRBD2 (5 bases). V lost 1 base and J 1 base, leaving 14 bases between the germline ends. The CDR3 contains 15 residues. In germline, CDR1 is GTSNPN, CDR2 SVGIG (reference sequence). CDR3 in amino acids: CAWSGGSRLSYEQYF. The CDR3 region has the DNA TGTGCCTGGAGTGGAGGGAGCCGATTATCCTACGAGCAGTACTTC.

The V call is TRBV2, the J call TRBJ2-3, with no clear D. With 2 bases removed from V and 1 base from J, the gap between germline ends came to 7 bases. Germline V CDR1 and CDR2: SNHLY, FYNNEI. The CDR3 totals 14 residues. The CDR3 loop is CASSESPGTDTQYF. For the CDR3, the DNA is TGTGCCAGCAGTGAATCCCCCGGCACAGATACGCAGTATTTT.

There are a few counts of this clone. This rearrangement joins TRBV7-6 to TRBJ2-1, with 9 nucleotides matching TRBD2. Trimming took 1 base from V and 8 from J; bases not matched to a gene: 6. The germline V gene encodes CDR1 SGHVS and CDR2 FNYEAQ. The CDR3 spans 15 residues. CDR3 nucleotide sequence: TGTGCCAGCAGCTTAGGGGCGGGAGGGGAGGATGAGCAGTTCTTC. Its protein is CASSLGAGGEDEQFF. Filled out from reference TRBV7-6 and TRBJ2-1, the complete variable domain reads GAGVSQSPRYKVTKRGQDVALRCDPISGHVSLYWYRQALGQGPEFLTYFNYEAQQDKSGLPNDRFSAERPEGSISTLTIQRTEQRDSAMYRCASSLGAGGEDEQFFGPGTRLTVL.

This chain uses TRBV5-1 with TRBJ1-2, with D possibly TRBD1 on 5 matching bases. Germline CDR1 reads SGHRS; CDR2 reads YFSETQ. V gave up 4 bases and J gave up 8 bases, with 18 bases separating them. CDR3 length equals 14 residues. The CDR3 DNA follows: TGCGCCAGCAGCGCCTGGGGGGGTTTGGAAGGCTACACCTTC. Translation gives CASSAWGGLEGYTF. The whole variable domain, filled in from reference TRBV5-1 and TRBJ1-2, reads KAGVTQTPRYLIKTRGQQVTLSCSPISGHRSVSWYQQTPGQGLQFLFEYFSETQRNKGNFPGRFSGRQFSNSRSEMNVSTLELGDSALYLCASSAWGGLEGYTFGSGTRLTVV.

The V gene is TRBV10-2, the J gene TRBJ2-6, with 9 nucleotides matching TRBD1. The V gene's germline CDR1 is WSHSY and CDR2 SAAADI. V lost 3 bases, J lost 0 bases, and 9 bases stayed unmatched. CDR3 length: 19 amino acids. CDR3 in amino acids: CASSDYVGQGSSGANVLTF. The CDR3 coding sequence is TGCGCCAGCAGTGATTACGTAGGACAGGGGAGCTCTGGGGCCAACGTCCTGACTTTC.

This clone was seen only a few times. This chain joins TRBV6-4 and TRBJ2-2; no clear D gene. Germline V CDR1 and CDR2: MRHNA, SNTAGT. The CDR3 is 16 amino acids. Trimming stripped 6 bases from V and 0 bases from J, with 14 bases between. This CDR3 is CASRIEHFANTGELFF. CDR3 in DNA: TGTGCCAGCAGAATCGAGCATTTCGCGAACACCGGGGAGCTGTTTTTT.

The J gene is TRBJ2-5, the V gene TRBV7-9, with 12 bases matching TRBD2. J lost 4 bases, V lost 5 bases, and 5 bases had no gene match. The germline gives CDR1 SEHNR, CDR2 FQNEAQ (reference sequence). The CDR3 covers 15 residues. The CDR3 region has the DNA TGTGCCAGCAGCCCTAGCGGGGGGGCCGGAGAGACCCAGTACTTC. This codes for CASSPSGGAGETQYF.

This sequence joins TRBV27 and TRBJ1-4, with D maybe TRBD1 (5 bases). The germline gives CDR1 MNHEY, CDR2 SMNVEV (reference sequence). V lost 10 bases and J 11 bases, leaving 23 bases between the germline ends. The CDR3 loop spans 14 amino acids. The CDR3 sequence is CATLNHMGPRKLFF. The CDR3 DNA sequence: TGTGCCACCCTCAACCACATGGGGCCGCGGAAACTGTTTTTT.

The chain is built from TRBV9 and TRBJ2-1; unclear D gene. Germline CDR1 reads SGDLS; CDR2 reads YYNGEE. Trimming shortened V by 3 bases and J by 6 bases, and 7 bases separated the two germline ends. CDR3 length: 12 residues. The chain's CDR3 is CASSAEPNEQFF. CDR3 DNA sequence: TGTGCCAGCAGCGCGGAGCCCAATGAGCAGTTCTTC.

This clone was counted only a few times. This chain connects TRBV29-1 to TRBJ1-4; a possible D gene is TRBD1 (5 bases). The CDR3 spans 15 residues. The V gene's germline CDR1 is SQVTM and CDR2 ANQGSEA. Trimming left V 1 base short and J 0 bases short, with 9 bases between. CDR3 DNA: TGCAGCGTTGAAGGGGGGGGTTCAACTAATGAAAAACTGTTTTTT. Protein product: CSVEGGGSTNEKLFF.

In nucleotides, the CDR3 is TGTGCCAGCAGCTACTCCGGGACAGGGAGAGATACGCAGTATTTT. The encoded protein is CASSYSGTGRDTQYF. The gene calls are TRBV11-1 and TRBJ2-3; TRBD1 matches 9 bases. CDR3 size: 15 residues. V lost 4 bases to trimming and J lost 5 bases; unmatched junction nucleotides: 7. Germline CDR1 SGHAT, CDR2 FQDESV (reference sequence). The whole variable domain, remainder taken from reference TRBV11-1 and TRBJ2-3, is EAEVAQSPRYKITEKSQAVAFWCDPISGHATLYWYRQILGQGPELLVQFQDESVVDDSQLPKDRFSAERLKGVDSTLKIQPAELGDSAMYLCASSYSGTGRDTQYFGPGTRLTVL.

The rearrangement links TRBV19 to TRBJ2-1; D is unclear. This CDR3 comprises 13 residues. Trimming left V 1 base short and J 7 bases short, with 8 bases between. Germline values: CDR1 LNHDA, CDR2 SQIVND (reference sequence). The CDR3: CASSIVRRNEQFF. The CDR3 DNA reads as TGTGCCAGTAGTATAGTTCGGCGGAATGAGCAGTTCTTC.

V is TRBV5-6 and J is TRBJ1-5, with TRBD1 matching over 9 bases. The CDR3 extends over 19 amino acids. Germline CDR1 and CDR2: SGHDT and YYEEEE. V lost 0 bases to trimming and J lost 4 bases; unmatched junction nucleotides: 14. As DNA, the CDR3 is TGTGCCAGCAGCTTGGCCAGGCTCTCGAAACAGGGGGCAAATCAGCCCCAGCATTTT. Residues: CASSLARLSKQGANQPQHF.

The CDR3 loop is CASSSVGEQFF. CDR3 nucleotides: TGCGCCAGCAGCTCCGTCGGTGAGCAGTTCTTC. The chain links TRBV5-1 to TRBJ2-1, with no clear D. Germline V gives CDR1 SGHRS, CDR2 YFSETQ. The CDR3 is made up of 11 amino acids. V was shortened by 3 bases and J by 9 bases, with 7 bases between the two germline ends.

V gene TRBV9 combines with J gene TRBJ1-2; 11 bases are a match to TRBD1. There are 16 residues in the CDR3. Germline V gene lookup returns CDR1 SGDLS and CDR2 YYNGEE. V trimming: 4 bases; J trimming: 5 bases; junction bases outside the gene matches: 10. CDR3 residues: CASSPGTGGLPYGYTF. The CDR3 DNA is TGTGCCAGCAGCCCTGGGACAGGGGGACTGCCTTATGGCTACACCTTC.

V usage is TRBV13 and J usage is TRBJ2-2; D gene uncertain. Germline V gene lookup returns CDR1 PRHDT and CDR2 FYEKMQ (reference sequence). V gave up 10 bases and J gave up 4 bases, with 7 bases separating them. This CDR3 contains 11 residues. CDR3 DNA sequence: TGTGCCACAACCGGCACCGGGGAGCTGTTTTTT. Its translation: CATTGTGELFF.

This clone was counted only a few times. The rearrangement links TRBV30 to TRBJ1-4; D unresolved. The germline CDR1 and CDR2 sequences are GTSNPN and SVGIG (reference sequence). Trimming shortened V by 1 base and J by 5 bases, and 2 bases separated the two germline ends. The CDR3 runs 11 residues. The CDR3 DNA follows: TGTGCCTGGAGTGCAAATGAAAAACTGTTTTTT. Encoded protein: CAWSANEKLFF.

CDR3 loop: CASSLYLLAGDTQETQYF. The CDR3 DNA reads as TGTGCCAGCAGCTTATATCTCCTAGCGGGAGACACACAAGAGACCCAGTACTTC. The V and J genes are TRBV7-6 and TRBJ2-5; 10 nucleotides line up with TRBD2. The germline CDR1 and CDR2 sequences are SGHVS and FNYEAQ. The CDR3 runs to 18 residues. With V trimmed by 2 bases and J by 2 bases, 11 bases remained unmatched.

The rearrangement joins TRBV6-1 to TRBJ2-1; 8 positions match TRBD2. Germline CDR1 MNHNS, CDR2 SASEGT. The CDR3 loop spans 14 amino acids. V lost 7 bases to trimming and J lost 5 bases; unmatched junction nucleotides: 7. Here the CDR3 DNA reads TGTGCCAGCATTTTCGGGAGGGGAAACAATGAGCAGTTCTTC. Amino acid sequence: CASIFGRGNNEQFF.

The chain links TRBV5-1 to TRBJ2-3; 14 bases fit TRBD2. Germline V lookup: CDR1 SGHRS, CDR2 YFSETQ. After removal of 5 bases from V and 3 bases from J, the junction contained 5 bases not matched to a gene. The CDR3 is made up of 16 amino acids. The CDR3 is CASREGLAGVTDTQYF. In nucleotides, the CDR3 is TGCGCCAGCAGAGAGGGACTAGCGGGAGTAACAGATACGCAGTATTTT.

The chain employs TRBV6-1 and TRBJ1-2, with no clear D. The CDR3 has 13 amino acids. The germline V gene encodes CDR1 MNHNS and CDR2 SASEGT. V gave up 3 bases and J gave up 4 bases, with 9 bases separating them. CDR3 DNA sequence: TGTGCCAGCAGTGAGTCAGATGTCTATGGCTACACCTTC. This gives the protein CASSESDVYGYTF.

In DNA form, the CDR3 reads TGTGCCAGCAGCGAGACTAGCGGGAGTACAGATACGCAGTATTTT. Its translation: CASSETSGSTDTQYF. The chain uses TRBV2 and TRBJ2-3, with 12 bases identical to TRBD2. The V segment lost 6 bases and the J segment 3 bases; nucleotides outside the gene matches: 4. CDR3 length equals 15 residues. Germline values: CDR1 SNHLY, CDR2 FYNNEI.

This clone was counted a single time. The J gene is TRBJ1-2, the V gene TRBV6-6, with 8 bases aligning to TRBD1. Germline assignment: CDR1 MNHNY and CDR2 SVGAGI (reference sequence). The CDR3 is 12 residues long. J gave up 3 bases and V 7 bases, and 1 base lay outside the gene matches. CDR3 nucleotides: TGTGCCAGCAAGACAGGGGACTATGGCTACACCTTC. Translation: CASKTGDYGYTF.

This clone was detected only once. This chain uses TRBV19 with TRBJ1-1, with D possibly being TRBD1 (5 bases). Germline V gene data show CDR1 as LNHDA and CDR2 as SQIVND (reference sequence). With 8 bases removed from V and 8 bases from J, the gap between germline ends came to 15 bases. The CDR3 contains 12 residues. CDR3 sequence (DNA): TGTGCCAGTGTAATGGGGGGATCCGAAGCTTTCTTT. Residues: CASVMGGSEAFF.

V and J are TRBV6-1 and TRBJ1-5, with 7 bases that match TRBD1. Germline V lookup: CDR1 MNHNS, CDR2 SASEGT. This CDR3 has 16 residues. Trimming at V came to 3 bases and at J to 1 base, leaving 6 bases not matched to a gene. The CDR3 spells CASSDEGARSNQPQHF. For the CDR3, the DNA is TGTGCCAGCAGTGATGAGGGGGCTAGGAGCAATCAGCCCCAGCATTTT.

This chain links TRBV27 with TRBJ2-1; D uncertain. The length of the CDR3 is 14 residues. V was shortened by 8 bases and J by 4 bases, with 15 bases between the two germline ends. CDR1 MNHEY and CDR2 SMNVEV come from the germline V gene (reference sequence). For the CDR3, the DNA is TGTGCCAGCCGAGTGACTGGCCGATACAATGAGCAGTTCTTC. Translated: CASRVTGRYNEQFF.

The chain employs TRBV29-1 and TRBJ1-1, with D unresolved. Between the trimmed V and J ends, which lost 0 bases and 3 bases, there was a span of 11 bases. Germline CDR1 SQVTM, CDR2 ANQGSEA. This CDR3 has 14 amino acids. CDR3 DNA sequence: TGCAGCGTTGAAGACGGCAGCGAACACACTGAAGCTTTCTTT. Translated: CSVEDGSEHTEAFF.